Listed here is a single T cell receptor (beta chain). This sample stems from a study of shared clonotypes between healthy human individuals. For the study at large: Each donor had three CD4 naive, three CD4 memory, two CD8 naive and one CD8 memory plate.

Germline V lookup: CDR1 LGHNA, CDR2 YSLEER. V lost 1 base and J lost 4, with 7 bases in between. The CDR3 sequence is 14 residues long. Profiled with immunoSEQ multiplex PCR; TCRdb holds only in-frame clones, not every one. The sample includes about 2.3 million clones, approximately 90% of them seen just once. This receptor was obtained from a man aged 18 to 30 in good health. Some clones in this sample may be carry-over from other donors' samples. Sequenced material: naive CD4+ T cells from PBMCs. Subset in this sample: CD45RA+ positively selected. The J gene is TRBJ2-2, the V gene TRBV4-3, with D uncertain. CDR3 bases: TGCGCCAGCAGCCAAGTGGCCCTCACCGGGGAGCTGTTTTTT. This codes for CASSQVALTGELFF.